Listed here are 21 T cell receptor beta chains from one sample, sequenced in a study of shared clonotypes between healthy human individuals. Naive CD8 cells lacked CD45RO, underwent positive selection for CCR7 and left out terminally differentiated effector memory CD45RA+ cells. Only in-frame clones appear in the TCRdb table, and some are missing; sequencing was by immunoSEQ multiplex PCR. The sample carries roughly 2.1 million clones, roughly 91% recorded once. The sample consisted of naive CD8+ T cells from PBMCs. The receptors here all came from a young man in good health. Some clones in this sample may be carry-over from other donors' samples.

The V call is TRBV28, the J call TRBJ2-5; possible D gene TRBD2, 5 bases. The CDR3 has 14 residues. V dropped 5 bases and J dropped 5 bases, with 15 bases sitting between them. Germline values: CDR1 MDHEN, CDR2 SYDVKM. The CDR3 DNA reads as TGTGCCAGCAGTCTGCGGGCGAGGCTGGAGACCCAGTACTTC. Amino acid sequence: CASSLRARLETQYF.

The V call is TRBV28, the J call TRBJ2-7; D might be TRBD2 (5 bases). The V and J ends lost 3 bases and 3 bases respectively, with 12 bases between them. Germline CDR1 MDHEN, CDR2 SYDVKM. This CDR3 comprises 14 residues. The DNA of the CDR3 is TGTGCCAGCAGTTTTAATCCCGAGGGCTACGAGCAGTACTTC. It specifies CASSFNPEGYEQYF. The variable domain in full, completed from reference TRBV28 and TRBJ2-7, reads DVKVTQSSRYLVKRTGEKVFLECVQDMDHENMFWYRQDPGLGLRLIYFSYDVKMKEKGDIPEGYSVSREKKERFSLILESASTNQTSMYLCASSFNPEGYEQYFGPGTRLTVT.

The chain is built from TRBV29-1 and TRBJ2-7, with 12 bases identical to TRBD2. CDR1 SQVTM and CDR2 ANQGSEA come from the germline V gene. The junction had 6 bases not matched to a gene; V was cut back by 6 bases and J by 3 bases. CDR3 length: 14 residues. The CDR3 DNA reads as TGCAGCGTCGTCGGACTAGCGGGAAACTACGAGCAGTACTTC. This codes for CSVVGLAGNYEQYF.

CDR3 sequence reads: CASSLGTGGARSYEQYF. Written as DNA, the CDR3 is TGTGCCAGCAGCTTAGGCACAGGGGGGGCTCGCTCCTACGAGCAGTACTTC. V and J are TRBV11-2 and TRBJ2-5, with a tentative D call TRBD1 (8 bases). The J call may be wrong; the DNA end is better matched by TRBJ2-7. CDR1 is SGHAT and CDR2 is FQNNGV in the germline V gene. The CDR3 totals 17 residues.

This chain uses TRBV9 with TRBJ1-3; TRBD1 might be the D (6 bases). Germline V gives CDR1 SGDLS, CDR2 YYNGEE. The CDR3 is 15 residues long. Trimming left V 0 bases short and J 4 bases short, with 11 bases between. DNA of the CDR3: TGTGCCAGCAGCGTAGACAGGGTGTCGGGAAACACCATATATTTT. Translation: CASSVDRVSGNTIYF. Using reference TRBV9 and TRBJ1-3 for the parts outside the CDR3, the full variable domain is DSGVTQTPKHLITATGQRVTLRCSPRSGDLSVYWYQQSLDQGLQFLIQYYNGEERAKGNILERFSAQQFPDLHSELNLSSLELGDSALYFCASSVDRVSGNTIYFGEGSWLTVV.

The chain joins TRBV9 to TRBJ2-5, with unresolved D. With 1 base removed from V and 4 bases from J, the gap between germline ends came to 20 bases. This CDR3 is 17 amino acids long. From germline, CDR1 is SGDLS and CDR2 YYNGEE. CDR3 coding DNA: TGTGCCAGCAGCGTATTCGGGCGGCGCCCAGACGTAGAGACCCAGTACTTC. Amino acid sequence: CASSVFGRRPDVETQYF.

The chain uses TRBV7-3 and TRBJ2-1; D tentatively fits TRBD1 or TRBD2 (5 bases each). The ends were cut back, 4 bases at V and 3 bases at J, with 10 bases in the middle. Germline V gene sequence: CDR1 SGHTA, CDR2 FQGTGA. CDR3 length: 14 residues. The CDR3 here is CASSSGTDYNEQFF. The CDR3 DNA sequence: TGTGCCAGCAGCTCCGGGACGGACTACAATGAGCAGTTCTTC.

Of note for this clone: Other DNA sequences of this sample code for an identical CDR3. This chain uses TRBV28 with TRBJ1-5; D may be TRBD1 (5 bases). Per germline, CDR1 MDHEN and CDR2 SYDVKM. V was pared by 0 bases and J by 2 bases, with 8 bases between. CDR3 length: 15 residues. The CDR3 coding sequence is TGTGCCAGCAGTTTATGGGGGGTCGGCAATCAGCCCCAGCATTTT. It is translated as CASSLWGVGNQPQHF.

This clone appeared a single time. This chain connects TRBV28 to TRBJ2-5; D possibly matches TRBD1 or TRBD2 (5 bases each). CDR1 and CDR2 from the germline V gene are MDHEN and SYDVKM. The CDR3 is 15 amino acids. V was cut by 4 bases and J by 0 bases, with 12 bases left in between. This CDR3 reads CASSSGTSDQETQYF. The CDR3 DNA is TGTGCCAGCAGTTCAGGGACCTCGGACCAAGAGACCCAGTACTTC.

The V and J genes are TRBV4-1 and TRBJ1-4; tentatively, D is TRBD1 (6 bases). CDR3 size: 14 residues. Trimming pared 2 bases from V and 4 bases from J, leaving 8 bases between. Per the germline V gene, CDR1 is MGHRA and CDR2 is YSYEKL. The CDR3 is CASSQRGNNEKLFF. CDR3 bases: TGCGCCAGCAGCCAAAGGGGGAATAATGAAAAACTGTTTTTT.

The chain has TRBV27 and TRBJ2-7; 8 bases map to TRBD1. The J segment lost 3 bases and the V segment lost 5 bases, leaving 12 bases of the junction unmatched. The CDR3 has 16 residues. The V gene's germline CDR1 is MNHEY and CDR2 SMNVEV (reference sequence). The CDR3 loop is CASSPSTGALFYEQYF. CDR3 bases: TGTGCCAGCAGTCCCTCGACAGGGGCTCTCTTCTACGAGCAGTACTTC.

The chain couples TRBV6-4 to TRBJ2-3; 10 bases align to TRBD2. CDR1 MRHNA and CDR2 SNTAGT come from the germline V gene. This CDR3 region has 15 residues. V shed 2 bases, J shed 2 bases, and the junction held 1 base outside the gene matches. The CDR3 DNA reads TGTGCCAGCAGTGACGGGACTAGCGACACAGATACGCAGTATTTT. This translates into CASSDGTSDTDTQYF.

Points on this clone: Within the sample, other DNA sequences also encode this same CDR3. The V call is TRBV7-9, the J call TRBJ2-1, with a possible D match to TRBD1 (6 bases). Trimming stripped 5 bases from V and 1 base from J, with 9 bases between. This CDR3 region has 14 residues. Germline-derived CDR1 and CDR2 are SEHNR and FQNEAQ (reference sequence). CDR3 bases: TGTGCCAGCAGCCCCACAGGGTCCTACAATGAGCAGTTCTTC. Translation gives CASSPTGSYNEQFF.

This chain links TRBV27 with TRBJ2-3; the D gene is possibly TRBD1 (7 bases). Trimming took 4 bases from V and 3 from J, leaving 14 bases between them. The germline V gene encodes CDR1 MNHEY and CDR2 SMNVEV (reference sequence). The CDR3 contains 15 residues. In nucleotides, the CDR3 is TGTGCCAGCAGTTGGGGGCAGGGGGGAACAGATACGCAGTATTTT. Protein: CASSWGQGGTDTQYF.

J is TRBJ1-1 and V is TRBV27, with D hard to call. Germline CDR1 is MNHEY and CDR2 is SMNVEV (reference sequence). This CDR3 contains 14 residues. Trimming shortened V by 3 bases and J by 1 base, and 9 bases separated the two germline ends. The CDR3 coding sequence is TGTGCCAGCAGTTTTTTGGAGGGGAACACTGAAGCTTTCTTT. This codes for CASSFLEGNTEAFF.

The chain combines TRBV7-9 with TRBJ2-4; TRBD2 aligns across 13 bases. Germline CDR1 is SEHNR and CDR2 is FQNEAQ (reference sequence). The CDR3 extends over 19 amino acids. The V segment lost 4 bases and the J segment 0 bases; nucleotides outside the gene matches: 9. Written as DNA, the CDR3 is TGTGCCAGCAGCTCGCCCCCGGGACTAGCGGGATTAGCCAAAAACATTCAGTACTTC. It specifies CASSSPPGLAGLAKNIQYF.

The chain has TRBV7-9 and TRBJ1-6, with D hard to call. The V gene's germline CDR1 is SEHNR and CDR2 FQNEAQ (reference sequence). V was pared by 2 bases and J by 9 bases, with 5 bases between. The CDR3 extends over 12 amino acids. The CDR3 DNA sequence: TGTGCCAGCAGCTTAAAGGTTTCACCCCTCCACTTT. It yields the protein CASSLKVSPLHF.

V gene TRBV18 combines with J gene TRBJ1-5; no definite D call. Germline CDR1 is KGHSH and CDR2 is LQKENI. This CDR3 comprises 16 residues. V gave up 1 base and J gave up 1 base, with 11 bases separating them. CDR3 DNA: TGTGCCAGCTCACCACTCTGGTTAGGGAGCAATCAGCCCCAGCATTTT. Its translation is CASSPLWLGSNQPQHF. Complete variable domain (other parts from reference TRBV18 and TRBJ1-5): NAGVMQNPRHLVRRRGQEARLRCSPMKGHSHVYWYRQLPEEGLKFMVYLQKENIIDESGMPKERFSAEFPKEGPSILRIQQVVRGDSAAYFCASSPLWLGSNQPQHFGDGTRLSIL.

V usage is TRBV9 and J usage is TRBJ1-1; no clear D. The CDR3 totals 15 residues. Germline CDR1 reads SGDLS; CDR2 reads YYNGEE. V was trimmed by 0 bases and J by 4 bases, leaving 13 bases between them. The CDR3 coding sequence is TGTGCCAGCAGCGTAGGAGACCCCAGGAGCACTGAAGCTTTCTTT. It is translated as CASSVGDPRSTEAFF.

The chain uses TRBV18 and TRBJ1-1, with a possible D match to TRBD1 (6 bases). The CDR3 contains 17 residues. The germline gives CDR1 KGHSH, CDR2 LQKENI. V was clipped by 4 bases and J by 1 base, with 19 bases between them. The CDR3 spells CASSLFRAEQGNTEAFF. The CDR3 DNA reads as TGTGCCAGCTCACTCTTTCGAGCAGAACAGGGGAACACTGAAGCTTTCTTT.

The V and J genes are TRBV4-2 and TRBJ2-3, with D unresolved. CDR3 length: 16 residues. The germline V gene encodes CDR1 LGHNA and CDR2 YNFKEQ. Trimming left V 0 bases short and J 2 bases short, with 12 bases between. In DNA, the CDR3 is TGTGCCAGCAGCCAAGATACTTACAGCTCCACAGATACGCAGTATTTT. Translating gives CASSQDTYSSTDTQYF.